The 6 T cell receptor beta chains listed next were all sequenced from one sample in a study of T cell responses to AZD1222 COVID-19 vaccine. The method was immunoSEQ multiplex PCR; TCRdb's version includes in-frame clones alone and lacks a portion of them. The sample contains approximately 160,000 clones, around nine tenths of which appear only once. The material sequenced was peripheral blood, taken on day 0 of AZD1222 vaccination. The origin of the receptors is an adult in good health.

The sample holds a few counts of this clone. The chain is built from TRBV7-8 and TRBJ1-2; 8 bases line up with TRBD1. Germline values: CDR1 SGHVS, CDR2 FQNEAQ. With 3 bases clipped from V and 0 bases from J, the junction kept 3 bases outside the gene matches. The CDR3 has 15 amino acids. CDR3 sequence (DNA): TGTGCCAGCAGCTTTTGGACAGGGTCTAACTATGGCTACACCTTC. Its translation is CASSFWTGSNYGYTF.

Note on this clone: Other nucleotide sequences from this sample produce the same CDR3. This sequence joins TRBV5-8 and TRBJ1-5, with D uncertain. The CDR3 extends over 14 amino acids. Germline lookup yields CDR1 SGHTS and CDR2 YDEGEE. Deletions cut 3 bases from V and 1 base from J, with 8 bases between. CDR3 DNA sequence: TGTGCCAGCAGCTCTGACATAAGCAATCAGCCCCAGCATTTT. This gives the protein CASSSDISNQPQHF.

V usage is TRBV28 and J usage is TRBJ2-7; D not resolved. Germline V gene lookup returns CDR1 MDHEN and CDR2 SYDVKM. The CDR3 runs to 14 residues. With 3 bases removed from V and 3 bases from J, the gap between germline ends came to 12 bases. The CDR3 reads CASSLSTSGYEQYF. CDR3 nucleotide sequence: TGTGCCAGCAGTTTGTCTACTTCCGGCTACGAGCAGTACTTC. Drawing the rest from reference TRBV28 and TRBJ2-7, the complete variable domain is DVKVTQSSRYLVKRTGEKVFLECVQDMDHENMFWYRQDPGLGLRLIYFSYDVKMKEKGDIPEGYSVSREKKERFSLILESASTNQTSMYLCASSLSTSGYEQYFGPGTRLTVT.

This clone has a single count. V and J are TRBV2 and TRBJ1-1, with a possible D match to TRBD1 (5 bases). Germline V gives CDR1 SNHLY, CDR2 FYNNEI. There are 14 residues in the CDR3. The V end was cut by 6 bases, the J end by 1 base, with 12 bases between. The chain's CDR3 is CASSGDGQNTEAFF. The CDR3 DNA is TGTGCCAGCAGCGGAGACGGACAGAACACTGAAGCTTTCTTT.

The chain employs TRBV28 and TRBJ2-3; 14 bases align to TRBD2. In germline, CDR1 is MDHEN, CDR2 SYDVKM. The CDR3 length is 16 residues. V lost 4 bases, J lost 8 bases, and 8 bases stayed unmatched. This CDR3 reads CASSSRLAGGPPTQYF. DNA for the CDR3: TGTGCCAGCAGTTCCCGACTAGCGGGAGGGCCGCCTACGCAGTATTTT.

This clone showed up just once. This rearrangement joins TRBV30 to TRBJ2-2, with D possibly matching TRBD2 (5 bases). From germline, CDR1 is GTSNPN and CDR2 SVGIG (reference sequence). The V and J ends lost 4 bases and 0 bases respectively, with 9 bases between them. The CDR3 contains 14 residues. In DNA form, the CDR3 reads TGTGCCTGGACTAGCAGAGCGAACACCGGGGAGCTGTTTTTT. This translates into CAWTSRANTGELFF. The full variable domain, its missing parts supplied by reference TRBV30 and TRBJ2-2, is SQTIHQWPATLVQPVGSPLSLECTVEGTSNPNLYWYRQAAGRGLQLLFYSVGIGQISSEVPQNLSASRPQDRQFILSSKKLLLSDSGFYLCAWTSRANTGELFFGEGSRLTVL.